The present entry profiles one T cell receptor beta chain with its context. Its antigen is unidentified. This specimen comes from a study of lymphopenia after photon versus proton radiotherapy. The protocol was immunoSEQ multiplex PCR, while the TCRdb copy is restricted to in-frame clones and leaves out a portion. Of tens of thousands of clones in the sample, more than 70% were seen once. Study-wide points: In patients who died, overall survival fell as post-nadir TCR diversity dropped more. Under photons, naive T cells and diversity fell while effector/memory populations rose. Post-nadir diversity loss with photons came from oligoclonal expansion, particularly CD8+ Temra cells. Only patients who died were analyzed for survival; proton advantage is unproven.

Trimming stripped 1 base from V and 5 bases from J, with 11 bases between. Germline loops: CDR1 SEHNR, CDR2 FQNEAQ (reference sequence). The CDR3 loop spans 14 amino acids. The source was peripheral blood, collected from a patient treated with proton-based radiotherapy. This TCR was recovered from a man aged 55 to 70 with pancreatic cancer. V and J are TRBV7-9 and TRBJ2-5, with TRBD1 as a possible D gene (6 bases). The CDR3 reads CASSLGTVGETQYF. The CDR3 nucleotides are TGTGCCAGCAGCTTAGGGACAGTTGGGGAGACCCAGTACTTC. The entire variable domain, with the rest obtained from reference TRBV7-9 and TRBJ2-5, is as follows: DTGVSQNPRHKITKRGQNVTFRCDPISEHNRLYWYRQTLGQGPEFLTYFQNEAQLEKSRLLSDRFSAERPKGSFSTLEIQRTEQGDSAMYLCASSLGTVGETQYFGPGTRLLVL.